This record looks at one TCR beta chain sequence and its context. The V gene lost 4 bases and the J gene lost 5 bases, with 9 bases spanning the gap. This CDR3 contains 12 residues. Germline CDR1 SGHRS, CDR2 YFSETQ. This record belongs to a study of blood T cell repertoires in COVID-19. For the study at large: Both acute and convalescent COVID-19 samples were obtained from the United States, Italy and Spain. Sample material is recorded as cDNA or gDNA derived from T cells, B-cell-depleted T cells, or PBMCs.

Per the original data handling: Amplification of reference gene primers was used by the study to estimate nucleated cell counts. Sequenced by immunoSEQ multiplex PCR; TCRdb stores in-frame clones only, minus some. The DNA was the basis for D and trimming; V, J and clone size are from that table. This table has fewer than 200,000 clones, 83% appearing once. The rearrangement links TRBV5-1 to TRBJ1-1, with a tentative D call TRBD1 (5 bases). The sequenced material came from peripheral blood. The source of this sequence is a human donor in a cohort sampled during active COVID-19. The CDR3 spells CASSIGETEAFF. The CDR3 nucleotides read TGCGCCAGCAGCATAGGGGAAACTGAAGCTTTCTTT. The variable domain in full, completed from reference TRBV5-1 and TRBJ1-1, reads KAGVTQTPRYLIKTRGQQVTLSCSPISGHRSVSWYQQTPGQGLQFLFEYFSETQRNKGNFPGRFSGRQFSNSRSEMNVSTLELGDSALYLCASSIGETEAFFGQGTRLTVV.